The next 20 T cell receptor beta chains were all read from a single sample in a study of cytomegalovirus exposure and HLA in healthy donors. PCR employed 60 Vbeta and 13 Jbeta primers. The method was immunoSEQ multiplex PCR; TCRdb's version includes in-frame clones alone and lacks a portion of them. Of some 94,000 clones listed, around 77% are singletons. Sequences were obtained from PBMCs. The receptors derive from a man in his forties or fifties in good health and CMV-seronegative.

This chain joins TRBV30 and TRBJ1-1, with D unclear. V lost 0 bases and J 1 base, leaving 9 bases between the germline ends. Germline assignment: CDR1 GTSNPN and CDR2 SVGIG (reference sequence). The CDR3 is 14 residues long. CDR3 residues: CAWSVGSKNTEAFF. The CDR3 nucleotides are TGTGCCTGGAGTGTTGGCAGTAAGAACACTGAAGCTTTCTTT.

The J gene is TRBJ1-1, the V gene TRBV5-1; TRBD1 might be the D (6 bases). CDR1 SGHRS and CDR2 YFSETQ come from the germline V gene. The CDR3 has 17 amino acids. Trimming took off 7 bases at V and 0 bases at J, with 22 bases between the two ends. The DNA of the CDR3 is TGCGCCAGCGGGGTCGGACAGAGATCCTTAATGAACACTGAAGCTTTCTTT. Translation: CASGVGQRSLMNTEAFF.

The V gene is TRBV2, the J gene TRBJ2-7; the match to TRBD1 covers 11 bases. V shed 8 bases and J 7 bases; nucleotides not matched to a gene: 7. The CDR3 is 13 residues long. CDR1 is SNHLY, CDR2 FYNNEI, per germline. The CDR3 is CASGFRDRGEQYF. CDR3 DNA sequence: TGTGCCAGCGGATTCCGGGACAGGGGGGAGCAGTACTTC.

The chain joins TRBV7-8 to TRBJ2-7; TRBD2 aligns across 12 bases. With 7 bases clipped from V and 7 bases from J, the junction kept 14 bases outside the gene matches. In germline, CDR1 is SGHVS, CDR2 FQNEAQ. The CDR3 spans 16 residues. CDR3 region: CASNIEGASGRGEQYF. The DNA for the CDR3 is TGTGCCAGCAACATAGAGGGGGCTAGCGGGAGGGGAGAGCAGTACTTC. Complete variable domain (other parts from reference TRBV7-8 and TRBJ2-7): GAGVSQSPRYKVAKRGQDVALRCDPISGHVSLFWYQQALGQGPEFLTYFQNEAQLDKSGLPSDRFFAERPEGSVSTLKIQRTQQEDSAVYLCASNIEGASGRGEQYFGPGTRLTVT.

The chain employs TRBV5-1 and TRBJ1-1, with a weak D call TRBD1 (5 bases). The CDR3 is 14 residues long. CDR1 and CDR2 from the germline V gene are SGHRS and YFSETQ. Between the trimmed V and J ends, which lost 0 bases and 3 bases, there was a span of 9 bases. In DNA, the CDR3 is TGCGCCAGCAGCTTGGCGGAGGGGTACACTGAAGCTTTCTTT. Its protein product is CASSLAEGYTEAFF.

V usage is TRBV9 and J usage is TRBJ1-6; a possible D gene is TRBD1 (5 bases). Germline CDR1 SGDLS, CDR2 YYNGEE. The CDR3 sequence is 14 residues long. V lost 4 bases and J lost 6, with 11 bases in between. CDR3 DNA sequence: TGTGCCAGCAGCCGCGGGACGGCTAATTCACCCCTCCACTTT. Its protein is CASSRGTANSPLHF.

The gene calls are TRBV6-5 and TRBJ1-2; D remains unclear. Germline assignment: CDR1 MNHEY and CDR2 SVGAGI. V dropped 7 bases and J dropped 4 bases, with 7 bases sitting between them. The CDR3 extends over 11 amino acids. Here the CDR3 reads CASMWAYGYTF. The DNA for the CDR3 is TGTGCCAGCATGTGGGCCTATGGCTACACCTTC.

This clone was seen only a few times. This chain connects TRBV28 to TRBJ2-7, with 11 nucleotides matching TRBD2. CDR1 and CDR2 from the germline V gene are MDHEN and SYDVKM. Unmatched junction bases numbered 6, after V lost 5 bases and J lost 3 bases. The CDR3 covers 15 residues. The CDR3, as DNA: TGTGCCAGCAGTAAACCGGGACTAGCGGTCTACGAGCAGTACTTC. Encoded protein: CASSKPGLAVYEQYF.

J is TRBJ2-2 and V is TRBV7-9; 10 bases line up with TRBD2. Unmatched junction bases numbered 6, after V lost 1 base and J lost 4 bases. The germline CDR1 and CDR2 sequences are SEHNR and FQNEAQ (reference sequence). This CDR3 has 17 amino acids. The CDR3 sequence: CASSLVLAGVFTGELFF. The CDR3 DNA follows: TGTGCCAGCAGCTTAGTGCTAGCGGGAGTCTTCACCGGGGAGCTGTTTTTT.

V gene TRBV7-9 combines with J gene TRBJ1-4; a weak D match, TRBD1 (6 bases). Germline assignment: CDR1 SEHNR and CDR2 FQNEAQ (reference sequence). There are 14 residues in the CDR3. V lost 5 bases, J lost 5 bases, and 12 bases lay in between. CDR3 sequence (DNA): TGTGCCAGCAGCCGGACAGAGAACAATGAAAAACTGTTTTTT. Translation gives CASSRTENNEKLFF.

This rearrangement joins TRBV6-5 to TRBJ1-2; D might be TRBD1 (5 bases). Between the trimmed V and J ends, which lost 6 bases and 5 bases, there was a span of 16 bases. The germline gives CDR1 MNHEY, CDR2 SVGAGI. The CDR3 loop spans 14 amino acids. The CDR3 is CASRIRVAEYGYTF. The DNA of the CDR3 is TGTGCCAGCAGGATCAGGGTGGCGGAATATGGCTACACCTTC.

The chain uses TRBV19 and TRBJ2-7, with 8 bases that match TRBD1. The CDR3 totals 14 residues. Per the germline V gene, CDR1 is LNHDA and CDR2 is SQIVND (reference sequence). V gave up 5 bases and J gave up 1 base; unmatched junction bases: 4. In DNA form, the CDR3 reads TGTGCCAGTAGTTCGGGGACAGGTTCCTACGAGCAGTACTTC. It is translated as CASSSGTGSYEQYF.

This chain uses TRBV2 with TRBJ1-1; 10 bases agree with TRBD1. Germline trimming cut 5 bases from V and 4 bases from J; bases unmatched to any gene: 4. This CDR3 has 14 residues. Looked up from germline, CDR1 is SNHLY and CDR2 is FYNNEI. In nucleotides, the CDR3 is TGTGCCAGCAGTACGACAGGGGGCATCACTGAAGCTTTCTTT. The encoded protein is CASSTTGGITEAFF.

The chain couples TRBV5-1 to TRBJ2-7; 7 bases agree with TRBD1. The CDR3 runs to 14 residues. Trimming took 3 bases from V and 4 from J; bases not matched to a gene: 7. Per the germline V gene, CDR1 is SGHRS and CDR2 is YFSETQ. The DNA for the CDR3 is TGCGCCAGCAGCTCGACAAAGACAGGGTACGAGCAGTACTTC. This translates into CASSSTKTGYEQYF.

The rearrangement uses TRBV6-1 and TRBJ2-3; 7 positions match TRBD2. The CDR3 spans 14 residues. J was trimmed by 4 bases and V by 7 bases; bases with no gene match: 8. CDR1 and CDR2 (germline): MNHNS, SASEGT. In nucleotides, the CDR3 is TGTGCCAGCACTTCGGGGGGAGTTGCAGATACGCAGTATTTT. Translating it yields CASTSGGVADTQYF.

This clone was detected only a few times. The chain recombines TRBV11-3 with TRBJ2-2, with D possibly being TRBD2 (5 bases). The CDR3 is 14 amino acids. Trimming took 5 bases from V and 7 from J, leaving 14 bases between them. In germline, CDR1 is SGHNT, CDR2 YENEEA. Here the CDR3 reads CASSLLSENGELFF. The DNA of the CDR3 is TGTGCCAGCAGCCTTCTTAGCGAGAACGGGGAGCTGTTTTTT.

The chain combines TRBV11-2 with TRBJ1-2, with D possibly matching TRBD1 (6 bases). The V end lost 4 bases, the J end lost 8 bases, and 17 bases lay between the germline ends. CDR3 length equals 14 residues. Germline V CDR1 and CDR2: SGHAT, FQNNGV. The CDR3 loop is CASSSLGGRKGYTF. The CDR3 bases are TGTGCCAGCAGCTCCCTCGGGGGGCGGAAGGGCTACACCTTC.

This chain connects TRBV5-1 to TRBJ1-2, with 7 bases matching TRBD1. The CDR3 is made up of 15 amino acids. J was trimmed by 8 bases and V by 1 base; bases with no gene match: 11. Germline-derived CDR1 and CDR2 are SGHRS and YFSETQ. In DNA form, the CDR3 reads TGCGCCAGCAGCTTGAGATCTACAGGGGATGGGGGCTACACCTTC. Its protein product is CASSLRSTGDGGYTF.

This clone came up a few times. This CDR3 is CASSGQGAGNTIYF. In nucleotides, the CDR3 is TGTGCCAGCTCGGGACAGGGGGCTGGAAACACCATATATTTT. The V gene is TRBV18, the J gene TRBJ1-3; 11 bases line up with TRBD1. V dropped 6 bases and J dropped 2; count of bases not matched to a gene: 0. The length of the CDR3 is 14 residues. Germline CDR1 is KGHSH and CDR2 is LQKENI. The full variable domain, in which reference TRBV18 and TRBJ1-3 provide the parts outside the CDR3, is NAGVMQNPRHLVRRRGQEARLRCSPMKGHSHVYWYRQLPEEGLKFMVYLQKENIIDESGMPKERFSAEFPKEGPSILRIQQVVRGDSAAYFCASSGQGAGNTIYFGEGSWLTVV.

V and J are TRBV30 and TRBJ2-5; a possible D gene is TRBD2 (6 bases). The closer fit of TRBJ2-7 to the DNA end suggests the J call may be wrong. Germline-derived CDR1 and CDR2 are GTSNPN and SVGIG (reference sequence). This CDR3 is 13 amino acids long. For the CDR3, the DNA is TGTGCCTGGATTGGGCGGGATTTCTACGAGCAGTACTTC. Its translation is CAWIGRDFYEQYF.